What follows is one T cell receptor (beta chain) and its context. Its antigen remains unknown. These data come from a study of cytomegalovirus exposure and HLA in healthy donors. The study, taken as a whole, reports: When a later analysis was performed, an Asian-associated ancestry cluster reportedly had fewer N-insertions than the 666-donor mean. Productive rates of about 90% or about 30% were seen for most TCR beta V segments in an earlier analysis.

PCR was performed using 60 Vbeta and 13 Jbeta primers. TCRdb keeps only in-frame clones here, not all; method: immunoSEQ multiplex PCR. The sample includes a few hundred thousand clones, 80% to 95% of them seen just once. The sequenced material came from PBMCs. The TCR sequence derives from a girl between 2 and 10 years old in good health and CMV-seronegative.

The CDR3 sequence: CASSQGQGHNEQFF. CDR3 bases: TGTGCCAGCAGCCAGGGACAGGGACACAATGAGCAGTTCTTC. V and J are TRBV4-2 and TRBJ2-1; 9 bases line up with TRBD1. Per germline, CDR1 LGHNA and CDR2 YNFKEQ. With 3 bases clipped from V and 5 bases from J, the junction kept 2 bases outside the gene matches. The CDR3 length is 14 residues.